The rows below give T cell receptor beta chains drawn from one sample of a study of blood T cell repertoires in COVID-19. Method: immunoSEQ multiplex PCR; TCRdb's copy keeps in-frame clones and lacks some. The sample gives some 29,000 clones, approximately 88% of which show up once; over 3.5% is in the top ten. Sequenced input: peripheral blood. These receptors originate from a human donor in a cohort sampled during active COVID-19. Each CDR3 is given with its conserved first and last residue.

CDR3aa: CASSQDVGQTNEKLFF
v_gene: TRBV4-1
len: 16

CDR3aa: CASSPAAGGFYNEQFF
v_gene: TRBV27
len: 16

CDR3aa: CASSRNRGGYTF
v_gene: TRBV12-3/TRBV12-4
len: 12

CDR3aa: CASSPPGQRNTGELFF
v_gene: TRBV5-4
len: 16

CDR3aa: CASSLQGAGKTQYF
v_gene: TRBV5-8
len: 14

CDR3aa: CASSPAGEISTDTQYF
v_gene: TRBV5-1
len: 16

CDR3aa: CASSNYRGEGFEAFF
v_gene: TRBV6-2/TRBV6-3
len: 15

CDR3aa: CASSPWEGSITDTQYF
v_gene: TRBV5-5
len: 16

CDR3aa: CATSRAGGNGYTF
v_gene: TRBV15
len: 13

CDR3aa: CASSPRTGYTLERNF
v_gene: TRBV18
len: 15

CDR3aa: CASSQGGYNEQFF
v_gene: TRBV5-1
len: 13

CDR3aa: CASSSLRTGHGYTF
v_gene: TRBV6-2/TRBV6-3
len: 14

CDR3aa: CASSPRQGLHTEAFF
v_gene: TRBV19
len: 15

CDR3aa: CASSPRGGQNTEAFF
v_gene: TRBV21-1
len: 15

CDR3aa: CASSRESSYEQYF
v_gene: TRBV18
len: 13

CDR3aa: CASSSRTGRQETQYF
v_gene: TRBV7-2
len: 15

CDR3aa: CASRPGTGVIYEQYF
v_gene: TRBV5-4
len: 15

CDR3aa: CASSSRLGEQFF
v_gene: TRBV12-3/TRBV12-4
len: 12

CDR3aa: CASSEQGQGVTGELFF
v_gene: TRBV6-4
len: 16

CDR3aa: CASSNRGRTPRYYGYTF
v_gene: TRBV28
len: 17

CDR3aa: CASSLWGRLPYEQYF
v_gene: TRBV5-6
len: 15

CDR3aa: CAWSSTGGASAFF
v_gene: TRBV30
len: 13

CDR3aa: CASSLDRATDTQYF
v_gene: TRBV7-2
len: 14

CDR3aa: CASSVKGAGETQYF
v_gene: TRBV9
len: 14

CDR3aa: CASSLNTGVGNTIYF
v_gene: TRBV28
len: 15

CDR3aa: CASSPLGTGANVLTF
v_gene: TRBV18
len: 15

CDR3aa: CASSTYSSTGCFF
v_gene: TRBV19
len: 13

CDR3aa: CASSPGQEVYGYTF
v_gene: TRBV18
len: 14

CDR3aa: CASSLGRGARQETQYF
v_gene: TRBV28
len: 16

CDR3aa: CASSLGAGGDGNTIYF
v_gene: TRBV5-1
len: 16

CDR3aa: CAWSVTRENSPLHF
v_gene: TRBV30
len: 14

CDR3aa: CASGDRVREAFF
v_gene: TRBV19
len: 12

CDR3aa: CASSAGSPTRSPLHF
v_gene: TRBV5-6
len: 15

CDR3aa: CASSLGQNSNQPQHF
v_gene: TRBV19
len: 15

CDR3aa: CASGSQGLEEQYF
v_gene: TRBV6-5
len: 13

CDR3aa: CASKIRGKGQPQHF
v_gene: TRBV19
len: 14

CDR3aa: CASSQEVAGGQETQYF
v_gene: TRBV4-3
len: 16

CDR3aa: CASSWRTSGGFQETQYF
v_gene: TRBV5-6
len: 17

CDR3aa: CASSLLGGGTEAFF
v_gene: TRBV5-1
len: 14

CDR3aa: CASSPPAGKAYNEQFF
v_gene: TRBV7-9
len: 16

CDR3aa: CASSRQQGTLVTGELFF
v_gene: TRBV27
len: 17

CDR3aa: CASSGQGYYGYTF
v_gene: TRBV9
len: 13

CDR3aa: CASSKTGNSNQPQHF
v_gene: TRBV9
len: 15

CDR3aa: CSVGGGQGETQYF
v_gene: TRBV29-1
len: 13

CDR3aa: CASRLSFSDAPEVF
v_gene: TRBV6-5
len: 14

CDR3aa: CSASRGGQAVNTEAFF
v_gene: TRBV20-1
len: 16

CDR3aa: CASSIAGGNTGELFF
v_gene: TRBV19
len: 15

CDR3aa: CASGSRGGPDTQYF
v_gene: TRBV3-1/TRBV3-2
len: 14

CDR3aa: CASSYTSGGTDTQYF
v_gene: TRBV7-9
len: 15

CDR3aa: CASSKGGGTPNTGELFF
v_gene: TRBV7-9
len: 17

CDR3aa: CASSLSGGAYNEQFF
v_gene: TRBV6-5
len: 15

CDR3aa: CASSPQGANLQPQHF
v_gene: TRBV6-6
len: 15

CDR3aa: CASSHGQGGEQYF
v_gene: TRBV12-3/TRBV12-4
len: 13

CDR3aa: CASSLTGQGSRFGTEAFF
v_gene: TRBV27
len: 18

CDR3aa: CASSVDPEAYNEQFF
v_gene: TRBV11-3
len: 15

CDR3aa: CASSLEYSLRTDTQYF
v_gene: TRBV5-5
len: 16

CDR3aa: CASSSSSGTGDYEQYF
v_gene: TRBV6-6
len: 16

CDR3aa: CASSPAGNSPLHF
v_gene: TRBV18
len: 13